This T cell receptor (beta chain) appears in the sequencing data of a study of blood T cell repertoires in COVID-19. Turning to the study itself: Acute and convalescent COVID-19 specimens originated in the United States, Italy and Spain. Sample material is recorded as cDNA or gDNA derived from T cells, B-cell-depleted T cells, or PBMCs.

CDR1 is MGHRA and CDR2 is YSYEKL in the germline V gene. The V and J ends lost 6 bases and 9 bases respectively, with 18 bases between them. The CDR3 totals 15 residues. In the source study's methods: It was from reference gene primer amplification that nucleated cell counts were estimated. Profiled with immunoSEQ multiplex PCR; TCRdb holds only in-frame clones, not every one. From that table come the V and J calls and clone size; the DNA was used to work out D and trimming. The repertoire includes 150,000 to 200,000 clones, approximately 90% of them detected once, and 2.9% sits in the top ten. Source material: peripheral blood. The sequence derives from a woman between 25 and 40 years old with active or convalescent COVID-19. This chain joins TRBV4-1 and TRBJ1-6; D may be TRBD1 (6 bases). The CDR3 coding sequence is TGCGCCAGCAGGGAGGGGGGGGAGTTTCGTTCACCCCTCCACTTT. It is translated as CASREGGEFRSPLHF.